This T cell receptor beta chain was documented in a study of blood T cells in healthy people across ages. Overall study findings and caveats: A strong correlation between TCR beta diversity and naive T cell percentage was seen. The study lacked donor CMV status, which possibly confounded expanded clonotype changes.

Total RNA, at least 5 micrograms per sample, came from PBMCs. Regarding this clonotype: Its target is not known.

Combining a sample-barcoded 5' primer with a J-beta primer mix, a second PCR ran for roughly 7 to 12 cycles. TCRdb redid the calling of the 5' RACE reads with MiXCR, one entry per CDR3 protein. The sample includes around 790,000 distinct CDR3 sequences, around 45% of them seen just once. The CDR3 totals 13 residues. Germline V lookup: CDR1 MNHEY, CDR2 SVGEGT. V shed 6 bases and J shed 4 bases, with 10 bases lying between them. The rearrangement joins TRBV6-2 or TRBV6-3 to TRBJ2-1, with D hard to call. The clonotype comes from a man in his 60s in good health. Sequencing was carried out using blood. CDR3 protein: CASRNGRYNEQFF. DNA for the CDR3: TGTGCCAGCAGAAACGGTCGATACAATGAGCAGTTCTTC.